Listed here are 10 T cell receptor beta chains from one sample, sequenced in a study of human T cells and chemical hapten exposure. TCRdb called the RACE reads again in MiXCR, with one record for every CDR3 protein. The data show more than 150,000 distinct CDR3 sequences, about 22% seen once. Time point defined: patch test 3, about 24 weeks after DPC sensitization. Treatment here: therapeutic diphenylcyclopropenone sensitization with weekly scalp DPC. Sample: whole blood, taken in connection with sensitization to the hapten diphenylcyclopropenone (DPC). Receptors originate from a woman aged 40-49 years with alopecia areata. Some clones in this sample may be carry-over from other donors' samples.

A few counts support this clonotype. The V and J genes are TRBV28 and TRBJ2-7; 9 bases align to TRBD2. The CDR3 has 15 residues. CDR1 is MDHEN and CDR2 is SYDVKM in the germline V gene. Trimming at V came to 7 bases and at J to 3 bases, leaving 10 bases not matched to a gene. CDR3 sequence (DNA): TGTGCCAGCAAGCTGGCGGGAGGGCAGGACTACGAGCAGTACTTC. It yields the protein CASKLAGGQDYEQYF.

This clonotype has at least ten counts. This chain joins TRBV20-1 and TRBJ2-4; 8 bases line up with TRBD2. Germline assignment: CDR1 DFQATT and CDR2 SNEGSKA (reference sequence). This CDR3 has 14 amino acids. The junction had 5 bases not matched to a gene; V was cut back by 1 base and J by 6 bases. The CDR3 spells CSARGTGGGNIQYF. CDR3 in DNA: TGCAGTGCTAGAGGGACGGGAGGGGGAAACATTCAGTACTTC.

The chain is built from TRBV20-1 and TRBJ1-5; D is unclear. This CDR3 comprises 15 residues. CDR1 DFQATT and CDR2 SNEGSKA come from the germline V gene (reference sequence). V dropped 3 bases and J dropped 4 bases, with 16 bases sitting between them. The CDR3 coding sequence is TGCAGTGCTAGCGTTGGGCAGGCACCAAATCAGCCCCAGCATTTT. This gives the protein CSASVGQAPNQPQHF.

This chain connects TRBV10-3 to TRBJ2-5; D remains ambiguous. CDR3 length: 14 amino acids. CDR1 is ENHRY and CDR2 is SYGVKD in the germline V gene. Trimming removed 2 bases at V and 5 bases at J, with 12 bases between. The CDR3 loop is CAISEGDAQETQYF. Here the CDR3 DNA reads TGTGCCATCAGTGAGGGAGACGCCCAGGAGACCCAGTACTTC.

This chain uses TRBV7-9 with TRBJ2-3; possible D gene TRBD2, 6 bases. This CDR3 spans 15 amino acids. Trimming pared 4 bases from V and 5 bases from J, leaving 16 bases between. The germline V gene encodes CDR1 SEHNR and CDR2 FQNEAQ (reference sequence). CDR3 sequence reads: CASSWRGLAGDTQYF. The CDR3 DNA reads TGTGCCAGCAGCTGGCGGGGTTTAGCTGGAGATACGCAGTATTTT.

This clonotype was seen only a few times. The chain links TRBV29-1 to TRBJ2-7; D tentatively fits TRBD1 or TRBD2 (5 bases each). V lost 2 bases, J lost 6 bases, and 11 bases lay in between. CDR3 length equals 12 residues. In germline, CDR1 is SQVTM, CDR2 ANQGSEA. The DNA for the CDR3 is TGCAGCGTTGAATTGGCAGGGACCGAGCAGTACTTC. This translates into CSVELAGTEQYF.

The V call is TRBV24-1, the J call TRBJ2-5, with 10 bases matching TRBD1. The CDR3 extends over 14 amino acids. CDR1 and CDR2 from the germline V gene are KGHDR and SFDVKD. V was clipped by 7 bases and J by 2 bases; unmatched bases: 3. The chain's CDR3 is CATRDRGFQETQYF. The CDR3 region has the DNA TGTGCCACCAGGGACAGGGGGTTTCAAGAGACCCAGTACTTC.

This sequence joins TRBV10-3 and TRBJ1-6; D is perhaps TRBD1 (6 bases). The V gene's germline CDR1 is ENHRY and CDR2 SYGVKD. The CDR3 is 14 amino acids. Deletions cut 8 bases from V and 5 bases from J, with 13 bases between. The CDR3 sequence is CAIRGDTDNSPLHF. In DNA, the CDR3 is TGTGCCATCCGGGGGGACACGGATAATTCACCCCTCCACTTT.

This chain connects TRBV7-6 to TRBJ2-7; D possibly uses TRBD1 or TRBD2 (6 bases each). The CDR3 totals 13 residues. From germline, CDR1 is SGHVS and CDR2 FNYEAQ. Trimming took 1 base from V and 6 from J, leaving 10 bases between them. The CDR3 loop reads CASSLGEGGEQYF. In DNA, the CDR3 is TGTGCCAGCAGCTTAGGTGAGGGGGGCGAGCAGTACTTC.

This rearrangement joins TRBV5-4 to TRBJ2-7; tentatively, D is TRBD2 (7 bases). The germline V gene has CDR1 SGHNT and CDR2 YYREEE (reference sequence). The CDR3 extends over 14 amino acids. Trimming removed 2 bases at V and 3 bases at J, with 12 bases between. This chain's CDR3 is CASSLKGGVYEQYF. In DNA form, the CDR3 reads TGTGCCAGCAGCTTAAAAGGGGGGGTCTACGAGCAGTACTTC.